This TCR beta chain was found in a study of T cells in Graves' hyperthyroidism and ophthalmopathy. In the study overall: Before treatment of any kind, peripheral blood was taken at initial diagnosis. Regarding the study as a whole: In simple terms, a model built on 13 V-J features told ophthalmopathy apart from stable hyperthyroidism.

A remark on this clonotype: Antigen specificity is unknown.

Those patients with uncontrolled infection, other autoimmune disease, pregnancy or lactation were excluded. The investigators amplified TCR beta CDR3 regions from RNA transcripts. A set of HTBI primers served as the primers for a first-round RT-PCR of the TCR CDR3. TCRdb reprocessed the multiplex PCR reads via MiXCR and lists one record per CDR3 protein. The sample lists 250,000 to 350,000 distinct CDR3 sequences, about 15% occurring once. CDR1 is MNHNS and CDR2 is SASEGT in the germline V gene. This CDR3 spans 11 amino acids. Sequencing was done on a sample of blood. This sequence originates from a man aged 25 to 45 with Graves' hyperthyroidism. The rearrangement joins TRBV6-1 to TRBJ2-1, with 7 bases lining up with TRBD1. The CDR3 is CAVGQYNEQFF. The CDR3, as DNA: TGTGCTGTGGGACAGTACAATGAGCAGTTCTTC.